This TCR beta chain was retrieved from a study of blood T cell repertoires in COVID-19. Study background: Acute-phase and convalescent COVID-19 samples originated in the United States, Italy and Spain. T cells, B-cell-depleted T cells, or PBMCs supplied cDNA or gDNA.

Per the original data handling: The authors estimated nucleated cell counts from reference gene primer amplification. Libraries were prepared by immunoSEQ multiplex PCR; TCRdb keeps only in-frame clonotypes and omits some of them. For V, J and clone size, that table is used; D and trimming come from the DNA. Of 250,000 to 300,000 clones listed, around 90% were seen once; the top ten hold 2.2%. There are 15 residues in the CDR3. In germline, CDR1 is MGHRA, CDR2 YSYEKL. After removal of 3 bases from V and 7 bases from J, the junction contained 8 bases not matched to a gene. This TCR was sampled from a man aged 45-65 years with acute or convalescent COVID-19. V and J are TRBV4-1 and TRBJ2-1; 8 bases line up with TRBD2. The sequencing input was peripheral blood. CDR3 in amino acids: CASSQSMRGANEQFF. The DNA of the CDR3 is TGCGCCAGCAGCCAGTCCATGCGGGGGGCGAATGAGCAGTTCTTC.